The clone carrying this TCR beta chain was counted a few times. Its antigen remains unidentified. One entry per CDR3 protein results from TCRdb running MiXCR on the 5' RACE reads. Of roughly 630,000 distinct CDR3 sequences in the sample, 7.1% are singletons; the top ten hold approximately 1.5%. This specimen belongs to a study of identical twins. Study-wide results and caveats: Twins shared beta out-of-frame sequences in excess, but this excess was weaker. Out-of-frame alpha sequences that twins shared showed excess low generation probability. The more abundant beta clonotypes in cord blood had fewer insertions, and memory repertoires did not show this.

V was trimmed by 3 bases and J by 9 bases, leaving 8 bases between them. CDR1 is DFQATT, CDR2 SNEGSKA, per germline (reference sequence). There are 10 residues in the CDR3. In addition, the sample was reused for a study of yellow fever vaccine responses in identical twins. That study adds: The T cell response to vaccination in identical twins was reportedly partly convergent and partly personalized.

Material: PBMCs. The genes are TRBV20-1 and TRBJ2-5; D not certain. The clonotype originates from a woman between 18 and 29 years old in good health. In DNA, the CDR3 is TGCAGTGCTAGCACCCTCGCCCAGTACTTC. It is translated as CSASTLAQYF.